This T cell receptor beta chain appears in the sequencing data of a study of cytomegalovirus exposure and HLA in healthy donors. Overall study: As an earlier analysis found, 150 million to 200 million T cells yielded about 100 million unique TCR beta sequences. General study points: Investigators reported 164 TCR beta chains as tied to cytomegalovirus.

Trimming removed 0 bases from V and 4 bases from J; junction bases left unmatched: 2. The CDR3 totals 16 residues. The germline V gene encodes CDR1 SGDLS and CDR2 YYNGEE. PCR amplification relied on 60 Vbeta primers (plus 13 Jbeta primers). Source study methods: Counted up in a later analysis, unique TCR beta chains came to about 80 million, with around 10 million shared. Libraries were prepared by immunoSEQ multiplex PCR; TCRdb keeps only in-frame clonotypes and omits some of them. D and trimming were read from the DNA, whereas the V and J calls and clone size are those reported in that table. The sample yields 150,000 to 200,000 clones, about 63% seen once. Concerning this clone: The target antigen is unknown.

This chain connects TRBV9 to TRBJ2-3, with 13 bases matching TRBD2. The sequenced sample was PBMCs. The sequence was obtained from a woman in her thirties or forties in good health and CMV-seropositive. CDR3 sequence reads: CASSVGTSGGPDTQYF. The CDR3 coding sequence is TGTGCCAGCAGCGTAGGGACTAGCGGGGGACCAGATACGCAGTATTTT.